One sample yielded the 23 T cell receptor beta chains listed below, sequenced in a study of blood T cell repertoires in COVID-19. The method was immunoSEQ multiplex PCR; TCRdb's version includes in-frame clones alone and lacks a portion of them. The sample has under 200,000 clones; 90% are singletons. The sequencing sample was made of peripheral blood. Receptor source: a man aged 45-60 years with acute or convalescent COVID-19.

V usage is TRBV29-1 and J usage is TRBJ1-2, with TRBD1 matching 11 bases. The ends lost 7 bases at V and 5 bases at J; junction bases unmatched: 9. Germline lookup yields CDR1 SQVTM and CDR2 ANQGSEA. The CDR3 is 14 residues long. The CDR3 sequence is CSAVGQGAGYGYTF. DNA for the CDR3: TGCAGCGCCGTCGGACAGGGGGCTGGTTATGGCTACACCTTC.

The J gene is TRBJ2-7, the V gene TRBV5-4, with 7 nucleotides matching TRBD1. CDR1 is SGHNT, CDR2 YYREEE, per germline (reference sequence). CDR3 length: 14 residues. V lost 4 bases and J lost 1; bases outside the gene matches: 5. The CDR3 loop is CASSVQGVSYEQYF. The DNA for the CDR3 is TGTGCCAGCAGCGTGCAGGGGGTTTCCTACGAGCAGTACTTC.

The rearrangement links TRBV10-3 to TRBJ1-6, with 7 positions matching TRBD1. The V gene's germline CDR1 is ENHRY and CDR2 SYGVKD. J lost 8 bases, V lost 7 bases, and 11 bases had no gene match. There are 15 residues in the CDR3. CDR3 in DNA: TGTGCCATCAATAACCAGGGGGTGGGCGATTCACCCCTCCACTTT. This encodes CAINNQGVGDSPLHF.

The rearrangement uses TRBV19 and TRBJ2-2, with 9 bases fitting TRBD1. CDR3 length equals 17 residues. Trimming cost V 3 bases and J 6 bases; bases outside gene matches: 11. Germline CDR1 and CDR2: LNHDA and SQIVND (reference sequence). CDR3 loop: CASSMTGGNSAPGELFF. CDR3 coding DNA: TGTGCCAGTAGTATGACAGGGGGTAATTCGGCCCCCGGGGAGCTGTTTTTT.

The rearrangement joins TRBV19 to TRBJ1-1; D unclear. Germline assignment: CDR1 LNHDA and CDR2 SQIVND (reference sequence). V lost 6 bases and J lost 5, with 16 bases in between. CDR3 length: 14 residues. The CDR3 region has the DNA TGTGCCAGTAGCCGGAGGGAATTGCTAACTGAAGCTTTCTTT. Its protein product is CASSRRELLTEAFF.

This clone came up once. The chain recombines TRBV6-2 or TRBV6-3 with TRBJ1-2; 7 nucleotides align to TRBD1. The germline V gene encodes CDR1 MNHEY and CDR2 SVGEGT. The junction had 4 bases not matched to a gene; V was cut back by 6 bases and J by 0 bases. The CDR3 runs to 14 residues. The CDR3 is CASSKGTANYGYTF. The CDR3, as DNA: TGTGCCAGCAGCAAGGGGACAGCTAACTATGGCTACACCTTC.

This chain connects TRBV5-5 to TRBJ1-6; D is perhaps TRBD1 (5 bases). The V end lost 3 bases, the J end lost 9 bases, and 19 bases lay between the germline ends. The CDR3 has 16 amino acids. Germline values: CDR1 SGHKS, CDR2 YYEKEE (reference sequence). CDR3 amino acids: CASSSQGPFSGSPLHF. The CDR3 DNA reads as TGTGCCAGCAGCTCGCAGGGTCCTTTTTCTGGTTCACCCCTCCACTTT.

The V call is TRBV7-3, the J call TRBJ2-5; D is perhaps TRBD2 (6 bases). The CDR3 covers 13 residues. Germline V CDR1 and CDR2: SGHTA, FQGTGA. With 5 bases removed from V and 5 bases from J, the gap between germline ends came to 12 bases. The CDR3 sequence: CASSGGRQETQYF. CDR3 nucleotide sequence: TGTGCCAGCAGCGGGGGGAGGCAGGAGACCCAGTACTTC. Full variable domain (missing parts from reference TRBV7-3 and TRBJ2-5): GAGVSQTPSNKVTEKGKYVELRCDPISGHTALYWYRQSLGQGPEFLIYFQGTGAADDSGLPNDRFFAVRPEGSVSTLKIQRTERGDSAVYLCASSGGRQETQYFGPGTRLLVL.

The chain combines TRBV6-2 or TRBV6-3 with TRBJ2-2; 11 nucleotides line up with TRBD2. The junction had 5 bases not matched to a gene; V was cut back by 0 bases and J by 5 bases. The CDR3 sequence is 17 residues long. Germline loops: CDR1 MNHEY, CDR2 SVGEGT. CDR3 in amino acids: CASSYSLGLAVTGELFF. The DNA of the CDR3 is TGTGCCAGCAGTTACTCGTTGGGACTAGCGGTTACCGGGGAGCTGTTTTTT.

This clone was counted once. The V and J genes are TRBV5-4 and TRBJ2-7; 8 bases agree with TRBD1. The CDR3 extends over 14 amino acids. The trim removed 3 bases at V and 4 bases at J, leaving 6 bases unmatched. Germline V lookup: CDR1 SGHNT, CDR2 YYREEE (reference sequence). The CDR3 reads CASSSGTGGYEQYV. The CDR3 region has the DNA TGTGCCAGCAGCTCCGGGACAGGAGGTTACGAGCAGTACGTC.

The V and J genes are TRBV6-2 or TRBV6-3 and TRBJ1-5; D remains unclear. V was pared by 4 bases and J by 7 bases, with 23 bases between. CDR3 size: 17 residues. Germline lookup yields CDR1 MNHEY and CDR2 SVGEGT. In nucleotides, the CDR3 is TGTGCCAGCAGTTCCCGACTATATCGGGGTATCGGGCAGCCCCAGCATTTT. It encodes CASSSRLYRGIGQPQHF.

The CDR3 sequence: CASSRDRAGGTEAFF. The CDR3 DNA reads TGTGCCAGCAGTAGAGACAGGGCTGGGGGCACTGAAGCTTTCTTT. The chain carries TRBV6-2 or TRBV6-3 and TRBJ1-1, with TRBD1 identical over 7 bases. This CDR3 has 15 amino acids. After removal of 5 bases from V and 4 bases from J, the junction contained 10 bases not matched to a gene. Germline V lookup: CDR1 MNHEY, CDR2 SVGEGT.

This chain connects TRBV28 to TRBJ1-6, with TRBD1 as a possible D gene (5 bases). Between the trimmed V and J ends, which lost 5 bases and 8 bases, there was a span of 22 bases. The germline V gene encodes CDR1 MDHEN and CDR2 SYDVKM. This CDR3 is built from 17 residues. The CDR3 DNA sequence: TGTGCCAGCAGTCCCCCCTTAGGACAAAGAGTAGATTCACCCCTCCACTTT. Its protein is CASSPPLGQRVDSPLHF. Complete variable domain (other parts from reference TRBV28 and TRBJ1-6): DVKVTQSSRYLVKRTGEKVFLECVQDMDHENMFWYRQDPGLGLRLIYFSYDVKMKEKGDIPEGYSVSREKKERFSLILESASTNQTSMYLCASSPPLGQRVDSPLHFGNGTRLTVT.

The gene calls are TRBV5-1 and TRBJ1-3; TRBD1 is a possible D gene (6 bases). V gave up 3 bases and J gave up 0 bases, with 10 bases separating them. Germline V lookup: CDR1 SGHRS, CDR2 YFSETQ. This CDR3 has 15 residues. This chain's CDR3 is CASSSGTLSGNTIYF. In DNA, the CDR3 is TGCGCCAGCAGCTCCGGGACACTCTCTGGAAACACCATATATTTT.

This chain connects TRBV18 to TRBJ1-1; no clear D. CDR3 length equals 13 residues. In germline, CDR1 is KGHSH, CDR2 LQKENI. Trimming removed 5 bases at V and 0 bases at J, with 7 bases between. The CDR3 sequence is CASSYSMNTEAFF. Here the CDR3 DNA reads TGTGCCAGCTCATATAGCATGAACACTGAAGCTTTCTTT.

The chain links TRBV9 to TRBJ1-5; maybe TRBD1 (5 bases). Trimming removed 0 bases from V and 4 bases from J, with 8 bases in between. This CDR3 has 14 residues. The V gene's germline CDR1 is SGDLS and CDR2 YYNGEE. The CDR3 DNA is TGTGCCAGCAGCGTAGCCGGGGGGAATCAGCCCCAGCATTTT. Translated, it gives CASSVAGGNQPQHF.

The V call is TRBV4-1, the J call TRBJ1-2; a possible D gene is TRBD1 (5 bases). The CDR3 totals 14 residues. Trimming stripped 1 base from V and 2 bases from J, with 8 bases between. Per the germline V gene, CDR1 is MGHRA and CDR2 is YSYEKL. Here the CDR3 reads CASSQVDRNYGYTF. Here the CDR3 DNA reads TGCGCCAGCAGCCAAGTAGACAGAAACTATGGCTACACCTTC.

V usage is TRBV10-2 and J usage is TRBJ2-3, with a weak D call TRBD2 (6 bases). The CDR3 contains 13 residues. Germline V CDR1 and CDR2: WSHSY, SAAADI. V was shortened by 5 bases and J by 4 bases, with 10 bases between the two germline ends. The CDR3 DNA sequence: TGCGCCAGCAGTAAGACTAGTCCAGATACGCAGTATTTT. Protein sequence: CASSKTSPDTQYF.

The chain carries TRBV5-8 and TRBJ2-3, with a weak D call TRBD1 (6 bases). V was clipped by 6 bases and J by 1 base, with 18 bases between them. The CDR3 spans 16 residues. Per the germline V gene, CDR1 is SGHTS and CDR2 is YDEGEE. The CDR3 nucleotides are TGTGCCAGCATCCGATTAGGGACATTGGGCACAGATACGCAGTATTTT. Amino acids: CASIRLGTLGTDTQYF.

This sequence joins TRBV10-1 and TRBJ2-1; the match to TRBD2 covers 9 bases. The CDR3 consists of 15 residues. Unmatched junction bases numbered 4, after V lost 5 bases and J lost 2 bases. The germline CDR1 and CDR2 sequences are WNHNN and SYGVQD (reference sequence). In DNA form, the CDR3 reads TGCGCCAGCAGTAAGCGGACTAGCGCCTACAATGAGCAGTTCTTC. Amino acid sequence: CASSKRTSAYNEQFF.

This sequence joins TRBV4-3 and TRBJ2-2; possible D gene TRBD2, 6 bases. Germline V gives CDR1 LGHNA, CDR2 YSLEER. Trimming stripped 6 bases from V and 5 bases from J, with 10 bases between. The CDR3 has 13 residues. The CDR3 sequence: CASRPGTTGELFF. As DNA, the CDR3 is TGCGCCAGCAGACCGGGGACTACCGGGGAGCTGTTTTTT.

The CDR3 DNA reads as TGTGCCAGCAGCTCGTTGGGGACAGGGGGCTCCTACGAGCAGTACTTC. Amino acid sequence: CASSSLGTGGSYEQYF. This rearrangement joins TRBV7-3 to TRBJ2-7; 11 nucleotides line up with TRBD1. V was pared by 4 bases and J by 0 bases, with 5 bases of the junction left unmatched. The CDR3 runs 16 residues. The V gene's germline CDR1 is SGHTA and CDR2 FQGTGA.

CDR3 loop: CASSLRGNEQFF. The DNA of the CDR3 is TGTGCCAGCAGTTTAAGAGGCAATGAGCAGTTCTTC. The rearrangement links TRBV12-3 or TRBV12-4 to TRBJ2-1, with unresolved D. V was trimmed by 2 bases and J by 6 bases, leaving 5 bases between them. The CDR3 contains 12 residues.